Given below is one T cell receptor beta chain in context. Its antigen is not known. The germline gene is not matched at one end of the junction; a read error may be the cause. The identical CDR3 is also encoded by other nucleotide sequences in the sample. Terminally differentiated effector memory CD45RA+ cells were excluded by CCR7 positive selection of CD45RO-negative cells. These data originate in a study of shared clonotypes between healthy human individuals. Study-wide findings and caveats: In four donors, about 5% of naive CD4 clonotypes appeared in common.

Clones were read by immunoSEQ multiplex PCR, and TCRdb kept only the in-frame ones, dropping some. The sample contains about 2 million clones, approximately 94% of which appear only once. Germline-derived CDR1 and CDR2 are SSHAT and FNYEAQ (reference sequence). The CDR3 spans 15 residues. Material: naive CD8+ T cells sorted from blood. The chain joins TRBV7-7 to TRBJ2-5; D could derive from TRBD1 or TRBD2 (5 bases each). The receptor was isolated from a man between 18 and 29 years old in good health. The CDR3 nucleotides read TGTGCTAGCAGCTTAAATGAGGGGTACCAAGAGACCCAGTACTTC. Translating it yields CASSLNEGYQETQYF.